This entry is about one T cell receptor (beta chain). The sample originates from a study of blood T cell repertoires in COVID-19. Study context: The origin of the acute and convalescent COVID-19 samples was the United States, Italy and Spain.

V was shortened by 0 bases and J by 0 bases, with 9 bases between the two germline ends. This CDR3 comprises 16 residues. Germline CDR1 and CDR2: SEHNR and FQNEAQ (reference sequence). Authors' processing steps: Estimation of nucleated cell counts was performed using reference gene primer amplification. Clones were sequenced by immunoSEQ multiplex PCR, and TCRdb holds only the in-frame ones, with some missing. V and J calls and clone size come straight from that table; D and trimming were deduced from the DNA. Here the sample spans approximately 360,000 clones, around 92% being singletons. The origin of this receptor is a man between 35 and 55 years old with acute or convalescent COVID-19. The gene calls are TRBV7-9 and TRBJ2-1, with D perhaps TRBD1 (5 bases). The sample comprised peripheral blood. In DNA, the CDR3 is TGTGCCAGCAGCTTAGCGGACATGAGCTCCTACAATGAGCAGTTCTTC. It translates to CASSLADMSSYNEQFF.